This T cell receptor beta chain was sequenced in a study of cytomegalovirus exposure and HLA in healthy donors. The PCR used 60 Vbeta and 13 Jbeta primers. TCRdb's table, derived via immunoSEQ multiplex PCR, lists solely in-frame clones and lacks some. The profile shows 150,000 to 250,000 clones, less than 85% of them singletons. As to this clone: The antigen is undetermined.

CDR1 and CDR2 (germline): SGHAT, FQNNGV. V gave up 6 bases and J gave up 9 bases; unmatched junction bases: 9. This CDR3 spans 14 amino acids. Study conclusions and caveats: In a later analysis, TCR beta V- and J-gene trimming showed a link to a missense DCLRE1C variant. In an earlier analysis, productive rearrangement rates for most beta V segments clustered near 87% or 30%.

The sequenced sample consisted of PBMCs. The clonotype originates from a girl aged 5 to 17 in good health and CMV-seropositive. The chain recombines TRBV11-2 with TRBJ2-7; TRBD1 aligns across 12 bases. As DNA, the CDR3 is TGTGCCAGCAGTTCCGGGACAGGGGGCTTTTGGCAGTACTTC. It yields the protein CASSSGTGGFWQYF.